These T cell receptor beta chains were read from a single sample in a study of blood T cell repertoires in COVID-19. Sequenced by immunoSEQ multiplex PCR; TCRdb stores in-frame clones only, minus some. This table holds about 230,000 clones, approximately 84% found once. The specimen sequenced was peripheral blood. These receptors all come from a woman of 80 years or more with acute or convalescent COVID-19. The CDR3 runs from the conserved cysteine through the conserved F or W. Fields, in order: D gene, V gene, clone size, J gene, CDR3 DNA, CDR3 protein. A D gene is named only where the DNA matches it firmly. For some rows the clone size is stated as once, few or many, or as a class when expanded; others skip it.

d_call: TRBD1
v_call: TRBV7-2
clone_size: few
j_call: TRBJ1-2
cdr3_nt: TGTGCCAGCAGCTTAGTGTCAGGGGGCGATGGCTACACCTTC
cdr3_aa: CASSLVSGGDGYTF

d_call: NA
v_call: TRBV12-3/TRBV12-4
clone_size: NA
j_call: TRBJ2-7
cdr3_nt: TGTGCCAGCAGTACTGCCTACGAGCAGTACTTC
cdr3_aa: CASSTAYEQYF

d_call: TRBD1
v_call: TRBV6-5
clone_size: NA
j_call: TRBJ2-7
cdr3_nt: TGTGCCAGCAACCGGGACAGGGCGTCCTACGAGCAGTACTTC
cdr3_aa: CASNRDRASYEQYF

d_call: NA
v_call: TRBV28
clone_size: NA
j_call: TRBJ1-3
cdr3_nt: TGTGCCAGCAGTTTATTGGGAGGGACTGCTGGAAACACCATATATTTT
cdr3_aa: CASSLLGGTAGNTIYF

d_call: TRBD1
v_call: TRBV7-2
clone_size: NA
j_call: TRBJ2-2
cdr3_nt: TGTGCCAGCAGGGAGACAGGGGTCCCCGGGGAGCTGTTTTTT
cdr3_aa: CASRETGVPGELFF

d_call: NA
v_call: TRBV7-9
clone_size: NA
j_call: TRBJ2-7
cdr3_nt: TGTGCCAGCAGCACCCTTGGCCCCGAGCAGTACTTC
cdr3_aa: CASSTLGPEQYF

d_call: TRBD2
v_call: TRBV20-1
clone_size: NA
j_call: TRBJ2-5
cdr3_nt: TGCAGTGCTAGTGGGCAACCGGGACTAGCGGGGGAGACCCAGTACTTC
cdr3_aa: CSASGQPGLAGETQYF

d_call: TRBD1
v_call: TRBV5-4
clone_size: NA
j_call: TRBJ1-6
cdr3_nt: TGTGCCAGCAGCATAGAAGGGGGCAGGAATTCACCCCTCCACTTT
cdr3_aa: CASSIEGGRNSPLHF

d_call: TRBD1
v_call: TRBV6-1
clone_size: NA
j_call: TRBJ1-6
cdr3_nt: TGTGCCAGCAGGCCACAGGGGTTGGGTTCACCCCTCCACTTT
cdr3_aa: CASRPQGLGSPLHF

d_call: NA
v_call: TRBV6-5
clone_size: NA
j_call: TRBJ1-2
cdr3_nt: TGTGCCAGCAGTTATGTACGGGTGGGCTATGGCTACACCTTC
cdr3_aa: CASSYVRVGYGYTF

d_call: TRBD2
v_call: TRBV2
clone_size: NA
j_call: TRBJ2-1
cdr3_nt: TGTGCCAGCAGACAAAGCGGGAGGCCAAACAATGAGCAGTTCTTC
cdr3_aa: CASRQSGRPNNEQFF

d_call: TRBD1
v_call: TRBV23-1
clone_size: NA
j_call: TRBJ1-1
cdr3_nt: TGCGCCAGCAGTCAACGAACCAATGCGAACAGGGGGCTCACTGAAGCTTTCTTT
cdr3_aa: CASSQRTNANRGLTEAFF

d_call: NA
v_call: TRBV7-9
clone_size: NA
j_call: TRBJ2-3
cdr3_nt: TGTGCCAGCAGCTTTTCTAGAAGTAAGGATACGCAGTATTTT
cdr3_aa: CASSFSRSKDTQYF

d_call: NA
v_call: TRBV6-5
clone_size: NA
j_call: TRBJ1-1
cdr3_nt: TGTGCCAGCAGTTTAGACACGAACACTGAAGCTTTCTTT
cdr3_aa: CASSLDTNTEAFF

d_call: NA
v_call: TRBV7-2
clone_size: NA
j_call: TRBJ1-2
cdr3_nt: TGTGCCAGCTCTACAGGGATCTATGGCTACACCTTC
cdr3_aa: CASSTGIYGYTF

d_call: NA
v_call: TRBV5-1
clone_size: NA
j_call: TRBJ1-4
cdr3_nt: TGCGCCAGCAGCTCCGTCGGGTCTAATGAAAAACTGTTTTTT
cdr3_aa: CASSSVGSNEKLFF

d_call: TRBD2
v_call: TRBV3-1/TRBV3-2
clone_size: NA
j_call: TRBJ2-2
cdr3_nt: TGTGCCAGCAGCCATTTAGCGGGAGGTAGCGGGGAGCTGTTTTTT
cdr3_aa: CASSHLAGGSGELFF

d_call: NA
v_call: TRBV10-3
clone_size: NA
j_call: TRBJ1-5
cdr3_nt: TGTGCCATCAGTGAGTCATGGACCCCAGGGCAGCCCCAGCATTTT
cdr3_aa: CAISESWTPGQPQHF

d_call: NA
v_call: TRBV4-2
clone_size: few
j_call: TRBJ2-7
cdr3_nt: TGTGCCAGCAGCCGGGAGGTGGATCTGAACTACGAGCAGTACTTC
cdr3_aa: CASSREVDLNYEQYF

d_call: NA
v_call: TRBV20-1
clone_size: many
j_call: TRBJ1-5
cdr3_nt: TGCAGTGCTAGTCGTAGGGGGAGTAATCAGCCCCAGCATTTT
cdr3_aa: CSASRRGSNQPQHF

d_call: TRBD2
v_call: TRBV11-1
clone_size: once
j_call: TRBJ2-3
cdr3_nt: TGTGCCAGCAGCCCCCGGCAAGGGCGGGGGGTGAATACGCAGTATTTT
cdr3_aa: CASSPRQGRGVNTQYF

d_call: NA
v_call: TRBV9
clone_size: NA
j_call: TRBJ2-7
cdr3_nt: TGTGCCAGCAGCGTAGGGGGGGAGACTTGGGCCTACGAGCAGTACTTC
cdr3_aa: CASSVGGETWAYEQYF

d_call: NA
v_call: TRBV29-1
clone_size: few
j_call: TRBJ1-2
cdr3_nt: TGCAGCGTTGAGCGGGGGCACGGCTACACCTTC
cdr3_aa: CSVERGHGYTF

d_call: NA
v_call: TRBV5-1
clone_size: NA
j_call: TRBJ2-3
cdr3_nt: TGCGCCAGCAGCCCCTCCATAGCCAACACAGATACGCAGTATTTT
cdr3_aa: CASSPSIANTDTQYF

d_call: NA
v_call: TRBV14
clone_size: NA
j_call: TRBJ2-7
cdr3_nt: TGTGCCAGCAGCCTACAGGGACAGCAGTACTTC
cdr3_aa: CASSLQGQQYF

d_call: TRBD1
v_call: TRBV20-1
clone_size: NA
j_call: TRBJ1-5
cdr3_nt: TGCAGTGCTAATGACAGGGGCAATCAGCCCCAGCATTTT
cdr3_aa: CSANDRGNQPQHF

d_call: TRBD1
v_call: TRBV12-3/TRBV12-4
clone_size: NA
j_call: TRBJ1-5
cdr3_nt: TGTGCCAGCAGTTTGGACAGGGGACAGCCCCAGCATTTT
cdr3_aa: CASSLDRGQPQHF

d_call: NA
v_call: TRBV19
clone_size: NA
j_call: TRBJ2-2
cdr3_nt: TGTGCCAGTAGTTCAAGAAGCGACACCGGGGAGCTGTTTTTT
cdr3_aa: CASSSRSDTGELFF

d_call: NA
v_call: TRBV7-9
clone_size: NA
j_call: TRBJ1-2
cdr3_nt: TGTGCCAGCAGCTTAGTTGGGGCCCCAAATGGCTACACCTTC
cdr3_aa: CASSLVGAPNGYTF

d_call: TRBD1
v_call: TRBV16
clone_size: NA
j_call: TRBJ1-2
cdr3_nt: TGTGCCAGCAGCGACGCGGGGACAGGGGATGGCTACACCTTC
cdr3_aa: CASSDAGTGDGYTF

d_call: NA
v_call: TRBV29-1
clone_size: NA
j_call: TRBJ2-5
cdr3_nt: TGCAGCGTTTACGGAGGAGAGACCCAGTACTTC
cdr3_aa: CSVYGGETQYF

d_call: NA
v_call: TRBV5-1
clone_size: NA
j_call: TRBJ1-4
cdr3_nt: TGCGCCAGCAGCTTGTCCAGGGGAAATGAAAAACTGTTTTTT
cdr3_aa: CASSLSRGNEKLFF

d_call: TRBD2
v_call: TRBV12-5
clone_size: NA
j_call: TRBJ2-3
cdr3_nt: TGTGCTAGTGGTTCCGGACTAGCGGGGAGCACAGATACGCAGTATTTT
cdr3_aa: CASGSGLAGSTDTQYF